The 20 T cell receptor beta chains below were found in one sample sequenced in a study of beta chain features in type 1 diabetes. Expressed TCRB transcripts were sequenced because the isolated RNA had all been reverse transcribed beforehand. TCRdb's copy holds only in-frame clones and misses some; the assay was immunoSEQ multiplex PCR. The sample shows a few hundred thousand clones, more than 13% of them seen only once. Sequenced: naive CD4+ T cells from blood. All receptors derive from a woman between 18 and 29 years old in good health.

In this sample, this clone turned up a few times. The chain combines TRBV9 with TRBJ1-2, with D possibly matching TRBD1 (6 bases). The CDR3 length is 14 residues. V was clipped by 3 bases and J by 7 bases, with 16 bases between them. Per the germline V gene, CDR1 is SGDLS and CDR2 is YYNGEE. The CDR3, as DNA: TGTGCCAGCAGCGGGCAGGGGACCGAGCCTGGCTACACCTTC. Translation gives CASSGQGTEPGYTF.

Only a few counts were recorded for this clone. The rearrangement links TRBV28 to TRBJ2-5, with TRBD2 matching over 14 bases. Germline CDR1 and CDR2: MDHEN and SYDVKM. The CDR3 runs to 17 residues. V dropped 3 bases and J dropped 3; count of bases not matched to a gene: 6. CDR3 in DNA: TGTGCCAGCAGTTTGCTGACTAGCGGGAGGGAGAAAGAGACCCAGTACTTC. Protein sequence: CASSLLTSGREKETQYF.

The CDR3 here is CATGAGTGYYNEQFF. DNA for the CDR3: TGTGCCACCGGTGCCGGGACAGGGTACTACAATGAGCAGTTCTTC. This chain connects TRBV15 to TRBJ2-1; TRBD1 matches 9 bases. The CDR3 is 15 residues long. J was trimmed by 3 bases and V by 8 bases; bases with no gene match: 8. CDR1 and CDR2 from the germline V gene are LNHNV and YYDKDF (reference sequence).

This clone has more than one count but fewer than ten. This chain uses TRBV10-3 with TRBJ2-5; D is undetermined. This CDR3 is 13 amino acids long. Germline V gene lookup returns CDR1 ENHRY and CDR2 SYGVKD. V dropped 4 bases and J dropped 1 base, with 7 bases sitting between them. CDR3 amino acids: CAISGASQETQYF. CDR3 in DNA: TGTGCCATCAGTGGGGCCAGCCAAGAGACCCAGTACTTC.

The chain uses TRBV5-4 and TRBJ2-7; the match to TRBD1 covers 11 bases. The CDR3 loop spans 15 amino acids. V dropped 3 bases and J dropped 5; count of bases not matched to a gene: 7. Germline CDR1 is SGHNT and CDR2 is YYREEE (reference sequence). The CDR3 DNA sequence: TGTGCCAGCAGCTCCCGGGACAGGGGGTCCCACGAGCAGTACTTC. Amino acid sequence: CASSSRDRGSHEQYF.

As DNA, the CDR3 is TGTGCCTGGAGTGCAGGGGATCGATATGGCTACACCTTC. It yields the protein CAWSAGDRYGYTF. The genes are TRBV30 and TRBJ1-2, with D perhaps TRBD1 (6 bases). Germline V gene lookup returns CDR1 GTSNPN and CDR2 SVGIG (reference sequence). V was shortened by 1 base and J by 5 bases, with 11 bases between the two germline ends. This CDR3 is 13 amino acids long.

This clone was found a few times. V gene TRBV6-5 combines with J gene TRBJ1-4; 9 nucleotides line up with TRBD1. Germline CDR1 and CDR2: MNHEY and SVGAGI. V lost 6 bases to trimming and J lost 8 bases; unmatched junction nucleotides: 10. CDR3 length: 15 residues. The DNA for the CDR3 is TGTGCCAGCAGCGCTCCCGGGACAGGGAGCGAAAAACTGTTTTTT. It yields the protein CASSAPGTGSEKLFF.

The genes are TRBV9 and TRBJ2-7, with a possible D match to TRBD2 (5 bases). The CDR3 runs 14 residues. Germline V gives CDR1 SGDLS, CDR2 YYNGEE. V was pared by 0 bases and J by 4 bases, with 11 bases between. The CDR3 sequence is CASSVGSGLYEQYF. The CDR3 DNA follows: TGTGCCAGCAGCGTAGGCAGCGGCCTTTACGAGCAGTACTTC.

This chain uses TRBV28 with TRBJ2-1, with 13 bases identical to TRBD2. The CDR3 contains 15 residues. V dropped 7 bases and J dropped 8; count of bases not matched to a gene: 8. Germline V gene data show CDR1 as MDHEN and CDR2 as SYDVKM. The DNA for the CDR3 is TGTGCCAGCACCGAGGGACTAGCGGGAAGCCATGAGCAGTTCTTC. This gives the protein CASTEGLAGSHEQFF.

This clone was seen a few times. The chain couples TRBV5-1 to TRBJ2-5; tentatively, D is TRBD2 (5 bases). Germline V gives CDR1 SGHRS, CDR2 YFSETQ. V was pared by 4 bases and J by 1 base, with 8 bases between. This CDR3 contains 13 residues. CDR3 sequence: CASSVRGQETQYF. The DNA of the CDR3 is TGCGCCAGCAGCGTCCGGGGCCAAGAGACCCAGTACTTC.

V is TRBV29-1 and J is TRBJ2-7, with D unresolved. Germline V CDR1 and CDR2: SQVTM, ANQGSEA. Trimming took 2 bases from V and 5 from J, leaving 7 bases between them. The CDR3 contains 11 residues. The CDR3 region is CSVELQNEQYF. The CDR3, as DNA: TGCAGCGTTGAACTACAGAACGAGCAGTACTTC.

The chain combines TRBV5-6 with TRBJ2-5, with D possibly TRBD1 on 6 matching bases. V gave up 2 bases and J gave up 4 bases, with 12 bases separating them. Germline CDR1 and CDR2: SGHDT and YYEEEE. The CDR3 runs to 14 residues. CDR3 in DNA: TGTGCCAGCAGCTTTGCCGGGACAACAGAGACCCAGTACTTC. Its translation: CASSFAGTTETQYF.

The J gene is TRBJ2-7, the V gene TRBV28; 11 bases align to TRBD2. Germline CDR1 MDHEN, CDR2 SYDVKM. The CDR3 covers 16 residues. J was trimmed by 6 bases and V by 5 bases; bases with no gene match: 12. CDR3 DNA: TGTGCCAGCAGTCTCGGACTAGCGGGTCGTTTAATCGAGCAGTACTTC. Protein: CASSLGLAGRLIEQYF.

This clone was observed a handful of times. The chain employs TRBV10-3 and TRBJ2-7; perhaps TRBD2 as D (5 bases). The CDR3 is 12 amino acids. V was trimmed by 3 bases and J by 7 bases, leaving 10 bases between them. Per the germline V gene, CDR1 is ENHRY and CDR2 is SYGVKD. CDR3 sequence (DNA): TGTGCCATCAGTGACCAATGGAGGGAGCAGTACTTC. Its translation is CAISDQWREQYF.

This clone was recorded a few times. The same CDR3 is also encoded by other DNA sequences in this sample. The chain combines TRBV15 with TRBJ2-5; 7 bases are a match to TRBD1. CDR1 and CDR2 from the germline V gene are LNHNV and YYDKDF (reference sequence). Unmatched junction bases numbered 3, after V lost 0 bases and J lost 2 bases. There are 15 residues in the CDR3. In nucleotides, the CDR3 is TGTGCCACCAGCAGAGATCTGGGACAGCAAGAGACCCAGTACTTC. Translating gives CATSRDLGQQETQYF.

The table lists this clone with a few counts. The chain employs TRBV15 and TRBJ2-7; D might be TRBD2 (5 bases). The V gene's germline CDR1 is LNHNV and CDR2 YYDKDF (reference sequence). The ends were cut back, 4 bases at V and 1 base at J, with 11 bases in the middle. This CDR3 is built from 14 residues. The CDR3 DNA reads TGTGCCACCAGCAATCAACTAGGGTCCTACGAGCAGTACTTC. Its protein product is CATSNQLGSYEQYF.

The chain joins TRBV9 to TRBJ2-2; D remains ambiguous. The CDR3 length is 16 residues. Germline loops: CDR1 SGDLS, CDR2 YYNGEE. V was cut by 0 bases and J by 0 bases, with 9 bases left in between. CDR3 DNA sequence: TGTGCCAGCAGCGTAGCTGGGCTTTCGAACACCGGGGAGCTGTTTTTT. Residues: CASSVAGLSNTGELFF. The full variable domain, in which reference TRBV9 and TRBJ2-2 provide the parts outside the CDR3, is DSGVTQTPKHLITATGQRVTLRCSPRSGDLSVYWYQQSLDQGLQFLIQYYNGEERAKGNILERFSAQQFPDLHSELNLSSLELGDSALYFCASSVAGLSNTGELFFGEGSRLTVL.

J is TRBJ2-3 and V is TRBV4-3, with D perhaps TRBD2 (6 bases). V was shortened by 4 bases and J by 4 bases, with 24 bases between the two germline ends. The germline V gene has CDR1 LGHNA and CDR2 YSLEER. The CDR3 is made up of 18 amino acids. The CDR3 here is CASSRRPAGNSGPDTQYF. The DNA of the CDR3 is TGCGCCAGCAGCCGCAGACCCGCGGGAAACAGTGGGCCAGATACGCAGTATTTT.

This clone was observed a few times. The chain recombines TRBV5-6 with TRBJ2-1; no clear D. Trimming took off 3 bases at V and 4 bases at J, with 5 bases between the two ends. The germline V gene has CDR1 SGHDT and CDR2 YYEEEE. This CDR3 comprises 12 residues. The CDR3 region has the DNA TGTGCCAGCAGCTCTCAGTACAATGAGCAGTTCTTC. Protein sequence: CASSSQYNEQFF.

This clone showed up just a few times. The gene calls are TRBV6-5 and TRBJ2-1; D may be TRBD1 (6 bases). The germline V gene has CDR1 MNHEY and CDR2 SVGAGI. V shed 6 bases and J shed 8 bases, with 17 bases lying between them. The CDR3 is 14 amino acids. The CDR3 here is CASREGQLRDEQFF. The CDR3 coding sequence is TGTGCCAGCAGAGAAGGACAGCTCAGGGATGAGCAGTTCTTC.